The 19 T cell receptor beta chains presented below share a single source sample, sequenced in a study of PD-1 blockade in classical Hodgkin lymphoma. The repertoire was sequenced with immunoSEQ multiplex PCR; TCRdb's copy has only in-frame clones and lacks some. The sample comprises roughly 60,000 clones, more than 75% of which are singletons, and about 5.8% rests with the top ten. All trial patients relapsed after autologous stem cell transplantation. The input for sequencing was peripheral blood mononuclear cells (PBMCs), taken before the second cycle of nivolumab. The source is a human donor with classical Hodgkin lymphoma.

The rearrangement links TRBV29-1 to TRBJ1-2, with D possibly being TRBD1 (5 bases). The CDR3 loop spans 14 amino acids. V was shortened by 6 bases and J by 0 bases, with 14 bases between the two germline ends. Germline V CDR1 and CDR2: SQVTM, ANQGSEA. For the CDR3, the DNA is TGCAGCGTGGACCCGGGACCGACTAACTATGGCTACACCTTC. This codes for CSVDPGPTNYGYTF.

The chain couples TRBV6-5 to TRBJ2-3; D unclear. CDR1 is MNHEY, CDR2 SVGAGI, per germline. Trimming left V 2 bases short and J 0 bases short, with 6 bases between. The length of the CDR3 is 14 residues. The CDR3 region is CASSYGASTDTQYF. DNA for the CDR3: TGTGCCAGCAGTTACGGAGCTAGCACAGATACGCAGTATTTT.

V is TRBV6-5 and J is TRBJ1-3; TRBD1 might be the D (5 bases). Germline V gene data show CDR1 as MNHEY and CDR2 as SVGAGI. V lost 9 bases and J lost 4, with 19 bases in between. The CDR3 spans 15 residues. CDR3 amino acids: CASGRRGAAGNTIYF. In DNA form, the CDR3 reads TGTGCCAGTGGGAGGAGGGGAGCTGCCGGAAACACCATATATTTT.

The CDR3 sequence is CASRGQFLPQHF. The CDR3 coding sequence is TGTGCCAGCAGGGGACAGTTCCTGCCCCAGCATTTT. The V gene is TRBV2, the J gene TRBJ1-5; TRBD1 agrees at 7 bases. The J segment lost 9 bases and the V segment lost 6 bases, leaving 5 bases of the junction unmatched. CDR3 length equals 12 residues. Germline V lookup: CDR1 SNHLY, CDR2 FYNNEI.

This chain joins TRBV5-1 and TRBJ1-1, with 11 bases identical to TRBD1. V dropped 4 bases and J dropped 5; count of bases not matched to a gene: 7. Germline V gene sequence: CDR1 SGHRS, CDR2 YFSETQ. This CDR3 region has 15 residues. The CDR3 region has the DNA TGCGCCAGCAGCCCCCGGACAGGGGGCGGAACTGAAGCTTTCTTT. This codes for CASSPRTGGGTEAFF.

CDR3 sequence reads: CASSLGGARRETQYF. The CDR3 DNA reads as TGTGCCAGCAGCTTGGGGGGTGCCAGGCGAGAGACCCAGTACTTC. The rearrangement links TRBV7-3 to TRBJ2-5; perhaps TRBD2 as D (6 bases). CDR3 length equals 15 residues. Germline values: CDR1 SGHTA, CDR2 FQGTGA. V was shortened by 3 bases and J by 4 bases, with 15 bases between the two germline ends.

The chain couples TRBV30 to TRBJ2-7; D possibly uses TRBD1 or TRBD2 (5 bases each). Trimming removed 5 bases from V and 5 bases from J, with 19 bases in between. The length of the CDR3 is 14 residues. The germline V gene has CDR1 GTSNPN and CDR2 SVGIG (reference sequence). In DNA, the CDR3 is TGTGCCTGGGGGCCTCCGGGACCGGGCAACGAGCAGTACTTC. Protein sequence: CAWGPPGPGNEQYF.

Here the CDR3 reads CATGGGGSYNEQFF. The CDR3 DNA is TGTGCCACCGGAGGGGGAGGCTCCTACAATGAGCAGTTCTTC. V usage is TRBV10-3 and J usage is TRBJ2-1; D tentatively reads TRBD1 or TRBD2 (6 bases each). Trimming removed 10 bases from V and 0 bases from J, with 13 bases in between. The CDR3 totals 14 residues. The germline gives CDR1 ENHRY, CDR2 SYGVKD.

This chain links TRBV6-5 with TRBJ1-1, with a weak D call TRBD1 (6 bases). V lost 6 bases and J 3 bases, leaving 14 bases between the germline ends. From germline, CDR1 is MNHEY and CDR2 SVGAGI. This CDR3 contains 14 residues. This CDR3 is CASSHPRGDTEAFF. Here the CDR3 DNA reads TGTGCCAGCAGCCACCCCAGGGGCGACACTGAAGCTTTCTTT.

The gene calls are TRBV5-1 and TRBJ2-7, with D perhaps matching TRBD1 (5 bases). Trimming removed 5 bases from V and 0 bases from J, with 15 bases in between. Germline-derived CDR1 and CDR2 are SGHRS and YFSETQ. This CDR3 is built from 15 residues. The CDR3 bases are TGCGCCAGCAGTTACGACAGCCCGAGCTCCTACGAGCAGTACTTC. Translating gives CASSYDSPSSYEQYF.

The V call is TRBV4-2, the J call TRBJ2-2; D uncertain. From germline, CDR1 is LGHNA and CDR2 YNFKEQ. The V end lost 0 bases, the J end lost 1 base, and 9 bases lay between the germline ends. The CDR3 has 16 residues. For the CDR3, the DNA is TGTGCCAGCAGCCAAGAAGGAGCCCAGAACACCGGGGAGCTGTTTTTT. Residues: CASSQEGAQNTGELFF.

The chain joins TRBV29-1 to TRBJ2-2; D is uncertain. The germline V gene has CDR1 SQVTM and CDR2 ANQGSEA. CDR3 length: 15 residues. Trimming took 6 bases from V and 3 from J, leaving 17 bases between them. The CDR3 region is CSVEWGFGYTGELFF. CDR3 nucleotide sequence: TGCAGCGTGGAGTGGGGTTTTGGGTACACCGGGGAGCTGTTTTTT.

The table lists this clone with a count of one. The V gene is TRBV25-1, the J gene TRBJ1-1, with D unresolved. Germline V gene data show CDR1 as MGHDK and CDR2 as SYGVNS. V was trimmed by 1 base and J by 4 bases, leaving 13 bases between them. This CDR3 is 15 amino acids long. The CDR3 DNA follows: TGTGCCAGCAGTGAATTTAGTTTCCCCGCCACTGAAGCTTTCTTT. Translated, it gives CASSEFSFPATEAFF.

The genes are TRBV6-1 and TRBJ1-5; D perhaps matches TRBD1 (6 bases). Germline V lookup: CDR1 MNHNS, CDR2 SASEGT. CDR3 length: 15 residues. Trimming cost V 8 bases and J 0 bases, with 14 bases left between them. CDR3 amino acids: CASGVGTNSNQPQHF. The CDR3 DNA reads as TGTGCCAGCGGGGTTGGGACAAATAGCAATCAGCCCCAGCATTTT.

CDR3 protein: CASSPRPEGYNEQFF. CDR3 DNA sequence: TGTGCCAGCAGCCCGCGGCCGGAAGGATACAATGAGCAGTTCTTC. V gene TRBV9 combines with J gene TRBJ2-1, with D hard to call. The CDR3 has 15 residues. Trimming pared 4 bases from V and 4 bases from J, leaving 15 bases between. The germline V gene encodes CDR1 SGDLS and CDR2 YYNGEE.

The chain is built from TRBV5-1 and TRBJ2-7; D call uncertain. Germline V gives CDR1 SGHRS, CDR2 YFSETQ. This CDR3 region has 13 residues. Trimming took off 2 bases at V and 4 bases at J, with 10 bases between the two ends. The CDR3 sequence is CASSFRRGYEQYF. CDR3 in DNA: TGCGCCAGCAGCTTCCGGCGAGGATACGAGCAGTACTTC.

The chain is built from TRBV7-3 and TRBJ1-1, with TRBD1 as a possible D gene (5 bases). The CDR3 covers 15 residues. V was pared by 1 base and J by 1 base, with 10 bases between. Looked up from germline, CDR1 is SGHTA and CDR2 is FQGTGA. The CDR3 loop reads CASSLMGRGNTEAFF. CDR3 bases: TGTGCCAGCAGCTTAATGGGGAGGGGGAACACTGAAGCTTTCTTT.

V and J are TRBV7-9 and TRBJ1-6; 9 nucleotides align to TRBD1. Germline assignment: CDR1 SEHNR and CDR2 FQNEAQ (reference sequence). V trimming: 4 bases; J trimming: 11 bases; junction bases outside the gene matches: 6. This CDR3 region has 14 residues. The CDR3 region has the DNA TGTGCCAGCAGCTCGGGACAGGGTACTCCACCCCTCCACTTT. Protein: CASSSGQGTPPLHF.

The chain joins TRBV27 to TRBJ1-5; tentatively, D is TRBD1 (5 bases). The CDR3 is 16 amino acids. The V end lost 5 bases, the J end lost 0 bases, and 14 bases lay between the germline ends. CDR1 and CDR2 from the germline V gene are MNHEY and SMNVEV (reference sequence). The CDR3, as DNA: TGTGCCAGCAGTGAACGATGGGGCTATAGCAATCAGCCCCAGCATTTT. Amino acid sequence: CASSERWGYSNQPQHF.